This T cell receptor (beta chain) derives from a study of blood T cell repertoires in COVID-19. Original methodology: Reference gene primer amplification yielded estimated nucleated cell counts. The repertoire was sequenced with immunoSEQ multiplex PCR; TCRdb's copy has only in-frame clones and lacks some. The D gene and trimming were derived from the DNA, and the V and J assignments and clone size from that table. The table shows around 200,000 clones, with 75% to 90% occurring only once. The CDR3 is 16 amino acids. V lost 6 bases to trimming and J lost 0 bases, with 17 bases between them. The germline gives CDR1 LNHNV, CDR2 YYDKDF (reference sequence).

This TCR was sampled from a man aged 35 to 55 with acute or convalescent COVID-19. Sequenced material: peripheral blood. V is TRBV15 and J is TRBJ1-1; TRBD1 is a possible D gene (6 bases). In DNA form, the CDR3 reads TGTGCCACCAGAAGGGGGGGAGGCTACATGAACACTGAAGCTTTCTTT. Translating gives CATRRGGGYMNTEAFF.